This paragraph reports one T cell receptor beta chain. Samples were collected from each patient before treatment and during treatment. Each patient gave between 1 and 8 of them in total. Some clones are missing from TCRdb's copy, which holds only in-frame ones; the method was immunoSEQ multiplex PCR. The data show approximately 20,000 clones, with roughly 89% seen just once and more than 15% held by the top ten. The data originate from a study of PD-L1 blockade in urothelial cancer. Turning to the study itself: There were a median of about 140,000 T cells in blood samples.

The germline gives CDR1 SNHLY, CDR2 FYNNEI. The trim removed 0 bases at V and 8 bases at J, leaving 10 bases unmatched. This CDR3 region has 17 residues. The chain recombines TRBV2 with TRBJ1-2; 12 bases map to TRBD1. This TCR was sampled from a woman aged 55-75 years with urothelial cancer. The sample in question was PBMCs, obtained around atezolizumab (anti-PD-L1) treatment. The CDR3 DNA reads TGTGCCAGCAGTGAAGCGGGTCCGGGACAGGGGGCAGGAGGCTACACCTTC. Translated: CASSEAGPGQGAGGYTF.